This TCR beta chain was identified during a study of neurological immune-mediated disorders. Regarding time point: longitudinal time-point 2. Preparation of the unsorted libraries drew on 2 million PBMCs stored at -80 C. Findings and caveats of the study: In HTLV-1-associated myelopathy, TCR clonal expansion was greatest, whereas multiple sclerosis had the least, falling below healthy controls. The study found no CDR3 amino acid sequences shared by expanded clones across subjects, suggesting private repertoires in all groups.

The cDNA was generated through 5'RACE incorporating 10-nucleotide random UMIs. Each CDR3 protein is one row after TCRdb ran MiXCR on the 5' RACE reads. Here the sample spans over 55,000 distinct CDR3 sequences, around 10% being singletons. This clonotype occurred many times. Antigen specificity is unknown. The CDR3 has 15 residues. V lost 0 bases and J 0 bases, leaving 9 bases between the germline ends. The chain carries TRBV5-7 and TRBJ1-1; the D is unclear. TRBV5-7 is an ORF, and what it does is uncertain. The sample comprised PBMCs. This receptor was taken from a man aged 30-40 years in good health. In nucleotides, the CDR3 is TGTGCCAGCAGCTTGGAGCCGGGTATGAACACTGAAGCTTTCTTT. Protein: CASSLEPGMNTEAFF.